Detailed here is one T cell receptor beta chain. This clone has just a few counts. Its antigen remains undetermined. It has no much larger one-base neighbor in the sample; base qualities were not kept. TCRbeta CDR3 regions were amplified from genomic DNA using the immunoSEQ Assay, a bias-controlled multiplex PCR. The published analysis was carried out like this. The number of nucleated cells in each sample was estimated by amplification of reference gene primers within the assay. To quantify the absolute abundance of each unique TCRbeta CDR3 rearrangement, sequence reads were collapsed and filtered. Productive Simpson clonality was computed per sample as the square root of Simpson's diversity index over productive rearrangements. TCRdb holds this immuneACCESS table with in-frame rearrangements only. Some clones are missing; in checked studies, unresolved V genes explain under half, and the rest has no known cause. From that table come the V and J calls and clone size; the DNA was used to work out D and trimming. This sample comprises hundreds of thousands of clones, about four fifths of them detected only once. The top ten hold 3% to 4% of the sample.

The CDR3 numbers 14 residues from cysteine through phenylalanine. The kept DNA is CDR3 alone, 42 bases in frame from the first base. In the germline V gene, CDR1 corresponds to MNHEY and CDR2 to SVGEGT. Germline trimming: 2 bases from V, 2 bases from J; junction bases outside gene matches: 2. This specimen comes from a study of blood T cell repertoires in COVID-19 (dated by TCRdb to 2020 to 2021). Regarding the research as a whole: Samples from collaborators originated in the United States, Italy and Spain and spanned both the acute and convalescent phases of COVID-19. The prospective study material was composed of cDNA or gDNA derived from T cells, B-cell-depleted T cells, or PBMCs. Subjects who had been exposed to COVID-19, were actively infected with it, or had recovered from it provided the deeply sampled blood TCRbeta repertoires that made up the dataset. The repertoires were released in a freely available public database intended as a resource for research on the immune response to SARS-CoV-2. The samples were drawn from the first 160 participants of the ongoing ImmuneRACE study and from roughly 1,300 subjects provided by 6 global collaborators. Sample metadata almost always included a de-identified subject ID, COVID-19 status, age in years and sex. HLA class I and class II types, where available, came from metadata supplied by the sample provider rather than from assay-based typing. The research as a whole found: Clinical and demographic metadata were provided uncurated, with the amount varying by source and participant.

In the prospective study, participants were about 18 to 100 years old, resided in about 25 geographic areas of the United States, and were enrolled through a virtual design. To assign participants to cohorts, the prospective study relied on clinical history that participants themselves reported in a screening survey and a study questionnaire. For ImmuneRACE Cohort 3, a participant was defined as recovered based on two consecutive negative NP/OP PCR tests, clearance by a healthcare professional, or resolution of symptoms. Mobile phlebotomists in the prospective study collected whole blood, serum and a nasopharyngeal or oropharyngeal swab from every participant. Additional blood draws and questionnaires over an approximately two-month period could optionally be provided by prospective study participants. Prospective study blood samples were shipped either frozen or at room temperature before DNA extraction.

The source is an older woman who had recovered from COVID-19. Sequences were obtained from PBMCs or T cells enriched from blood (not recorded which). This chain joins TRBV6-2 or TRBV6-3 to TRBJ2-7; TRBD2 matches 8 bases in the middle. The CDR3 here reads CASSYGGGTYEQYF. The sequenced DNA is TGTGCCAGCAGTTACGGCGGGGGGACCTACGAGCAGTACTTC.